What follows is one TCR beta chain and its context. The sample comes from a study of blood T cell repertoires in COVID-19. As for the study in general: The origin of the acute and convalescent COVID-19 samples was the United States, Italy and Spain. Sources were T cells, B-cell-depleted T cells, or PBMCs; the material itself was cDNA or gDNA.

Data came from immunoSEQ multiplex PCR; TCRdb stores just in-frame clones and leaves some out. The sample records a few hundred thousand clones, around 90% being singletons. Germline-derived CDR1 and CDR2 are MNHNS and SASEGT. With 1 base clipped from V and 3 bases from J, the junction kept 16 bases outside the gene matches. The CDR3 consists of 20 residues. The material sequenced was peripheral blood. This chain joins TRBV6-1 and TRBJ1-3; 9 bases are a match to TRBD1. The sequence was collected from a man between 18 and 29 years old with active or convalescent COVID-19. Here the CDR3 reads CASSEDPIPWTGAFGNTIYF. CDR3 coding DNA: TGTGCCAGCAGTGAAGACCCGATACCTTGGACAGGGGCGTTTGGAAACACCATATATTTT.